These 20 T cell receptor beta chains originate from one sample sequenced in a study of response to subunit inactivated influenza vaccine. TCRdb passed the RT-PCR reads through MiXCR, listing each CDR3 protein once. The sample gives about 650,000 distinct CDR3 sequences, around a sixth of which show up once; about 9.9% is in the top ten. The sequencing here drew on PBMCs from blood, taken 12 days after vaccination. These receptors came from a man aged 50 to 59 who received an inactivated influenza vaccine.

There are a few counts of this clonotype. This sequence joins TRBV20-1 and TRBJ2-7; D is perhaps TRBD1 (6 bases). Trimming cost V 4 bases and J 6 bases, with 16 bases left between them. Germline V CDR1 and CDR2: DFQATT, SNEGSKA (reference sequence). The CDR3 runs to 13 residues. The CDR3 bases are TGCAGTGCTAACCGACAGGTTATTCGCGAGCAGTACTTC. Protein product: CSANRQVIREQYF.

This clonotype showed up many times. The CDR3 is CASSFRLGGSYTQYF. CDR3 nucleotides: TGTGCCAGCAGTTTCCGCCTAGGAGGTTCCTATACGCAGTATTTT. The J gene is TRBJ2-3, the V gene TRBV27; the D gene is possibly TRBD2 (5 bases). Germline V lookup: CDR1 MNHEY, CDR2 SMNVEV (reference sequence). The CDR3 spans 15 residues. V lost 3 bases and J 7 bases, leaving 17 bases between the germline ends.

The chain recombines TRBV7-6 with TRBJ2-1; 10 bases are a match to TRBD2. The J segment lost 7 bases and the V segment lost 0 bases, leaving 3 bases of the junction unmatched. Germline values: CDR1 SGHVS, CDR2 FNYEAQ. This CDR3 region has 15 residues. The CDR3 DNA follows: TGTGCCAGCAGCTTAGCATCTAGCGGGAGTAATGAGCAGTTCTTC. It yields the protein CASSLASSGSNEQFF.

V gene TRBV20-1 combines with J gene TRBJ1-2; 8 positions match TRBD1. This CDR3 is 15 amino acids long. Germline V gene data show CDR1 as DFQATT and CDR2 as SNEGSKA (reference sequence). J lost 8 bases, V lost 3 bases, and 14 bases had no gene match. The CDR3 region has the DNA TGCAGTGCTAGTGTGGCAGGGGGCGTTGGAGGGGGCTACACCTTC. Amino acid sequence: CSASVAGGVGGGYTF.

In its sample, this clonotype was seen a few times. The chain carries TRBV6-6 and TRBJ1-4; D possibly corresponds to TRBD1 (6 bases). V dropped 8 bases and J dropped 6 bases, with 10 bases sitting between them. The CDR3 length is 12 residues. The V gene's germline CDR1 is MNHNY and CDR2 SVGAGI (reference sequence). CDR3 coding DNA: TGTGCCAGCTCTCGGACAGATGAAAAACTGTTTTTT. Protein sequence: CASSRTDEKLFF.

This clonotype was detected only a few times. This rearrangement joins TRBV18 to TRBJ1-1; D is possibly TRBD1 (5 bases). Germline V gene sequence: CDR1 KGHSH, CDR2 LQKENI. CDR3 length: 15 residues. V lost 2 bases to trimming and J lost 0 bases, with 10 bases between them. This CDR3 is CASSPGWTMNTEAFF. The CDR3 coding sequence is TGTGCCAGCTCACCAGGCTGGACAATGAACACTGAAGCTTTCTTT. Together with reference TRBV18 and TRBJ1-1, the CDR3 gives the full variable domain: NAGVMQNPRHLVRRRGQEARLRCSPMKGHSHVYWYRQLPEEGLKFMVYLQKENIIDESGMPKERFSAEFPKEGPSILRIQQVVRGDSAAYFCASSPGWTMNTEAFFGQGTRLTVV.

This clonotype was counted ten times or more. V usage is TRBV10-3 and J usage is TRBJ2-1; 8 bases are a match to TRBD1. J lost 8 bases, V lost 7 bases, and 4 bases had no gene match. CDR3 size: 12 residues. Germline values: CDR1 ENHRY, CDR2 SYGVKD. CDR3 DNA: TGTGCCATCAACCAGGGGGCCGATGAGCAGTTCTTC. Its protein is CAINQGADEQFF.

The sample holds a few counts of this clonotype. The V call is TRBV28, the J call TRBJ2-2; 13 bases agree with TRBD2. The CDR3 sequence is 16 residues long. Trimming cost V 5 bases and J 7 bases; bases outside gene matches: 7. CDR1 is MDHEN, CDR2 SYDVKM, per germline. The CDR3 DNA is TGTGCCAGCAGTCCTCTTGGACTAGCGGGAGTCGGGGAGCTGTTTTTT. It encodes CASSPLGLAGVGELFF.

This clonotype has a handful of counts. The rearrangement uses TRBV14 and TRBJ1-2, with TRBD1 matching over 7 bases. The CDR3 covers 14 residues. From germline, CDR1 is SGHDN and CDR2 FVKESK. J lost 4 bases, V lost 1 base, and 3 bases had no gene match. CDR3 loop: CASSQVGTVYGYTF. The CDR3 DNA reads TGTGCCAGCAGCCAAGTCGGGACAGTCTATGGCTACACCTTC.

The gene calls are TRBV20-1 and TRBJ1-5; TRBD1 matches 7 bases. The CDR3 consists of 14 residues. Per the germline V gene, CDR1 is DFQATT and CDR2 is SNEGSKA (reference sequence). The trim removed 3 bases at V and 0 bases at J, leaving 2 bases unmatched. The CDR3 loop reads CSARGQYSNQPQHF. CDR3 DNA sequence: TGCAGTGCTAGGGGACAGTATAGCAATCAGCCCCAGCATTTT.

V gene TRBV29-1 combines with J gene TRBJ2-4; no clear D. The ends were cut back, 6 bases at V and 6 bases at J, with 9 bases in the middle. The length of the CDR3 is 11 residues. Germline CDR1 reads SQVTM; CDR2 reads ANQGSEA. CDR3 bases: TGCAGCGTCCCTTACGGAAACATTCAGTACTTC. Its translation: CSVPYGNIQYF.

This clonotype was observed at least ten times. The chain is built from TRBV5-1 and TRBJ2-3; D might be TRBD2 (6 bases). This CDR3 is built from 14 residues. Germline CDR1 and CDR2: SGHRS and YFSETQ. V lost 1 base and J 5 bases, leaving 11 bases between the germline ends. The CDR3: CASSLSGVVDTQYF. CDR3 nucleotide sequence: TGCGCCAGCAGCTTGTCGGGGGTTGTAGATACGCAGTATTTT.

The rearrangement uses TRBV5-1 and TRBJ2-7; 12 nucleotides match TRBD2. The junction had 9 bases not matched to a gene; V was cut back by 4 bases and J by 4 bases. CDR3 size: 16 residues. CDR1 is SGHRS, CDR2 YFSETQ, per germline. Here the CDR3 DNA reads TGCGCCAGCAGCCTCGACCTAGCGGGAGGGCCTTACGAGCAGTACTTC. Translation: CASSLDLAGGPYEQYF.

This clonotype was picked up a small number of times. The chain joins TRBV6-1 to TRBJ2-7; the match to TRBD2 covers 8 bases. Germline-derived CDR1 and CDR2 are MNHNS and SASEGT. V gave up 11 bases and J gave up 6 bases; unmatched junction bases: 12. This CDR3 spans 13 amino acids. The CDR3 region has the DNA TGTGCCGCAACTAGCGGAGGCTTGCGCGAGCAGTACTTC. It yields the protein CAATSGGLREQYF.

The chain recombines TRBV12-2 with TRBJ2-1; the table's TRBD2 call for D was not verified on the DNA. TRBV12-2 is flagged as a pseudogene. CDR3 length: 17 residues. For the CDR3, the DNA is TGTGCAAGTCGCCCCCCATGGACTAGCGGACCCTACAATGAGCAGTTCTTC. As protein: CASRPPWTSGPYNEQFF.

This clonotype was counted ten times or more. This rearrangement joins TRBV15 to TRBJ2-3, with D possibly being TRBD1 or TRBD2 (5 bases each). Per the germline V gene, CDR1 is LNHNV and CDR2 is YYDKDF (reference sequence). This CDR3 contains 15 residues. V was trimmed by 5 bases and J by 0 bases, leaving 12 bases between them. CDR3 nucleotides: TGTGCCACCAGCCGAGGGGCCTTTAGCACAGATACGCAGTATTTT. Its protein product is CATSRGAFSTDTQYF.

This clonotype was counted between two and nine times. The chain joins TRBV7-2 to TRBJ2-1; D uncertain. Trimming pared 5 bases from V and 0 bases from J, leaving 11 bases between. The CDR3 extends over 15 amino acids. CDR1 and CDR2 (germline): SGHTA, FQGNSA. The CDR3 DNA follows: TGTGCCAGCAGCCGAGAACACACCTCCTACAATGAGCAGTTCTTC. It encodes CASSREHTSYNEQFF.

This clonotype was seen repeatedly, ten times or more. V is TRBV3-1 and J is TRBJ1-1; no firm D call. This CDR3 has 16 residues. The germline gives CDR1 LGHDT, CDR2 YNNKEL (reference sequence). V shed 2 bases and J shed 1 base, with 14 bases lying between them. In nucleotides, the CDR3 is TGTGCCAGCAGCCAACGCGGCAGTGTGGGGAACACTGAAGCTTTCTTT. Residues: CASSQRGSVGNTEAFF. The whole variable domain, remainder taken from reference TRBV3-1 and TRBJ1-1, is DTAVSQTPKYLVTQMGNDKSIKCEQNLGHDTMYWYKQDSKKFLKIMFSYNNKELIINETVPNRFSPKSPDKAHLNLHINSLELGDSAVYFCASSQRGSVGNTEAFFGQGTRLTVV.

The sample holds one count of this clonotype. V and J are TRBV5-8 and TRBJ2-2; D is possibly TRBD2 (5 bases). The CDR3 runs to 15 residues. V lost 0 bases, J lost 3 bases, and 9 bases lay in between. Germline loops: CDR1 SGHTS, CDR2 YDEGEE. CDR3 residues: CASSLVGLDTGELFF. In DNA, the CDR3 is TGTGCCAGCAGCTTGGTTGGACTCGACACCGGGGAGCTGTTTTTT. The whole variable domain, remainder taken from reference TRBV5-8 and TRBJ2-2, is EAGVTQSPTHLIKTRGQQATLRCSPISGHTSVYWYQQALGLGLQFLLWYDEGEERNRGNFPPRFSGRQFPNYSSELNVNALELEDSALYLCASSLVGLDTGELFFGEGSRLTVL.

This clonotype appeared many times. The chain uses TRBV12-3 or TRBV12-4 and TRBJ2-3, with TRBD2 identical over 8 bases. This CDR3 region has 15 residues. Germline trimming cut 4 bases from V and 3 bases from J; bases unmatched to any gene: 6. Here the CDR3 DNA reads TGTGCCAGCAGTTCCGGGGGGGCCTTTACAGATACGCAGTATTTT. As protein: CASSSGGAFTDTQYF.